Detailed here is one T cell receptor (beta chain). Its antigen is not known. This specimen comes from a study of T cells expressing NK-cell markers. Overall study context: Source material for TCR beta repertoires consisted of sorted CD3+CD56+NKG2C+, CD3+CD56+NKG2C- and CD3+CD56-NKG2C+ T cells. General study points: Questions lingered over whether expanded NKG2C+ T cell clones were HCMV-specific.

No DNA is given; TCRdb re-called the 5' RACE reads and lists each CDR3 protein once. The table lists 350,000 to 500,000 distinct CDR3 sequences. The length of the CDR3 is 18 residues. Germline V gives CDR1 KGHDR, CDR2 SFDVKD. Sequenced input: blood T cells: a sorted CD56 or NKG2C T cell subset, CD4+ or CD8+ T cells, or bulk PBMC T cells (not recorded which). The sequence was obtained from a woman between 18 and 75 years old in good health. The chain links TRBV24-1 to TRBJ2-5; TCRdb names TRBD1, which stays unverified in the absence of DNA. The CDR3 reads CATSDSSGLRGGRETQYF.